A single sample gave rise to the 9 T cell receptor beta chains below, sequenced in a study of cytotoxic CD8 clonotypes in ibrutinib-treated CLL. Clones were sequenced by immunoSEQ multiplex PCR, and TCRdb holds only the in-frame ones, with some missing. The table records around 200,000 clones, roughly 77% of them present only once. Material: PBMCs, obtained after 12 months of ibrutinib treatment. The source is a human donor with chronic lymphocytic leukemia.

The rearrangement links TRBV29-1 to TRBJ2-1; 9 bases align to TRBD1. The CDR3 runs 14 residues. The junction had 3 bases not matched to a gene; V was cut back by 5 bases and J by 1 base. CDR1 is SQVTM, CDR2 ANQGSEA, per germline. The CDR3, as DNA: TGCAGCGTTCTTGACAGGGGGTCCTACAATGAGCAGTTCTTC. This encodes CSVLDRGSYNEQFF.

The chain carries TRBV6-5 and TRBJ1-1; tentative D call: TRBD1 (5 bases). Germline V lookup: CDR1 MNHEY, CDR2 SVGAGI. The CDR3 contains 16 residues. V shed 0 bases and J shed 6 bases, with 17 bases lying between them. As DNA, the CDR3 is TGTGCCAGCAGTTACTCGTCCGGGGGAAGAACCCCTGAAGCTTTCTTT. This sequence encodes CASSYSSGGRTPEAFF.

V usage is TRBV5-1 and J usage is TRBJ2-3, with TRBD2 matching over 7 bases. The CDR3 has 15 amino acids. With V trimmed by 0 bases and J by 4 bases, 5 bases remained unmatched. Germline V gene data show CDR1 as SGHRS and CDR2 as YFSETQ. CDR3 bases: TGCGCCAGCAGCTTGGGGACTAGTCCAGCAGATACGCAGTATTTT. This translates into CASSLGTSPADTQYF.

This rearrangement joins TRBV29-1 to TRBJ1-1; D unresolved. CDR1 SQVTM and CDR2 ANQGSEA come from the germline V gene. The ends were cut back, 1 base at V and 5 bases at J, with 8 bases in the middle. This CDR3 is built from 12 residues. The CDR3 coding sequence is TGCAGCGTTGAAGTGATAGGGACTGAAGCTTTCTTT. The encoded protein is CSVEVIGTEAFF.

The genes are TRBV20-1 and TRBJ2-5, with D perhaps matching TRBD2 (5 bases). The CDR3 is made up of 11 amino acids. V gave up 5 bases and J gave up 4 bases, with 8 bases separating them. CDR1 DFQATT and CDR2 SNEGSKA come from the germline V gene (reference sequence). CDR3 in DNA: TGCAGTGCTTCGGGGAGAGAGACCCAGTACTTC. It translates to CSASGRETQYF.

The chain recombines TRBV9 with TRBJ1-5; possibly TRBD1 for D (6 bases). Germline values: CDR1 SGDLS, CDR2 YYNGEE. This CDR3 has 15 amino acids. V was cut by 3 bases and J by 4 bases, with 14 bases left in between. CDR3 in DNA: TGTGCCAGCAGCGCCGCGGCAGGGGTGAATCAGCCCCAGCATTTT. Amino acids: CASSAAAGVNQPQHF.

The chain employs TRBV5-1 and TRBJ2-1; no definite D call. The CDR3 extends over 13 amino acids. Germline V gene data show CDR1 as SGHRS and CDR2 as YFSETQ. V shed 5 bases and J shed 7 bases, with 13 bases lying between them. The CDR3 loop reads CASSWFSVNEQFF. The CDR3 nucleotides are TGCGCCAGCAGTTGGTTCTCCGTGAATGAGCAGTTCTTC.

The chain employs TRBV19 and TRBJ2-1, with 10 nucleotides matching TRBD2. This CDR3 is 15 amino acids long. The J segment lost 6 bases and the V segment lost 2 bases, leaving 4 bases of the junction unmatched. Per the germline V gene, CDR1 is LNHDA and CDR2 is SQIVND (reference sequence). The CDR3 spells CASSILAGEGNEQFF. The CDR3 nucleotides are TGTGCCAGTAGTATACTAGCGGGAGAAGGCAATGAGCAGTTCTTC.

The chain couples TRBV4-2 to TRBJ1-4; a weak D match, TRBD1 (5 bases). V was pared by 0 bases and J by 5 bases, with 7 bases between. This CDR3 has 14 residues. The germline CDR1 and CDR2 sequences are LGHNA and YNFKEQ. CDR3 in amino acids: CASSQDGANEKLFF. CDR3 nucleotide sequence: TGTGCCAGCAGCCAAGATGGGGCGAATGAAAAACTGTTTTTT.